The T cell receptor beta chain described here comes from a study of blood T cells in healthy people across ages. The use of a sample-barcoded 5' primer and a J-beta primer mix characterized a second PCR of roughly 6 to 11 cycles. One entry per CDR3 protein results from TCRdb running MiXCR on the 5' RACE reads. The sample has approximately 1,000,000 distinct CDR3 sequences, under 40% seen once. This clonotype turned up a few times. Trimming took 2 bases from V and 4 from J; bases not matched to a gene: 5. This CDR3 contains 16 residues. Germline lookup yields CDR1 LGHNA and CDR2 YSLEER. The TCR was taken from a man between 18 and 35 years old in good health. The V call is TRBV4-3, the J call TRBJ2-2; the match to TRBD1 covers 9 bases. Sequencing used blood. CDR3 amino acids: CASSQNRGPITGELFF. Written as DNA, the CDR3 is TGCGCCAGCAGCCAAAACAGGGGGCCGATCACCGGGGAGCTGTTTTTT.